The next 7 T cell receptor beta chains were all read from a single sample in a study of Ad26.COV2.S vaccination and SARS-CoV-2 variants. Treatment meaning: around 19 received Ad26.COV2.S at low or high dose, single or two shots; about 5 received placebo; per-sample allocation not given. Repertoires come from day 63 after the first vaccine or placebo injection. The table came from immunoSEQ multiplex PCR; TCRdb's copy has only in-frame clones and leaves some out. The table includes about 400,000 clones, more than 75% detected once. The material sequenced was peripheral blood, taken in a trial of Ad26.COV2.S vaccine versus placebo. The receptors were gathered from a person aged 18-65 years who received the Ad26.COV2.S COVID-19 vaccine or a placebo.

The CDR3 spells CASSLGLTGTDGELFF. CDR3 DNA sequence: TGCGCCAGCAGCTTGGGATTGACAGGGACCGACGGGGAGCTGTTTTTT. This rearrangement joins TRBV5-1 to TRBJ2-2, with 7 bases aligning to TRBD1. Trimming cost V 0 bases and J 7 bases; bases outside gene matches: 9. The germline CDR1 and CDR2 sequences are SGHRS and YFSETQ. There are 16 residues in the CDR3.

J is TRBJ1-5 and V is TRBV7-9; possible D gene TRBD1, 6 bases. The germline V gene encodes CDR1 SEHNR and CDR2 FQNEAQ (reference sequence). The CDR3 runs to 14 residues. V was cut by 5 bases and J by 4 bases, with 12 bases left in between. CDR3 sequence reads: CASSTRGGNQPQHF. The CDR3 DNA is TGTGCCAGCAGCACCAGGGGTGGAAATCAGCCCCAGCATTTT. Combining the CDR3 with reference TRBV7-9 and TRBJ1-5 gives the whole variable domain DTGVSQNPRHKITKRGQNVTFRCDPISEHNRLYWYRQTLGQGPEFLTYFQNEAQLEKSRLLSDRFSAERPKGSFSTLEIQRTEQGDSAMYLCASSTRGGNQPQHFGDGTRLSIL.

On this clone: In the same sample, other DNA sequences code for this CDR3. The chain couples TRBV3-1 (or the pseudogene TRBV3-2) to TRBJ2-7, with D unclear. The ends were cut back, 1 base at V and 4 bases at J, with 11 bases in the middle. This CDR3 comprises 14 residues. The germline gives CDR1 LGHDT, CDR2 YNNKEL (reference sequence). The CDR3 sequence: CASSQGLEGYEQYF. In DNA form, the CDR3 reads TGTGCCAGCAGCCAAGGCCTAGAAGGATACGAGCAGTACTTC.

The rearrangement joins TRBV4-3 to TRBJ1-3; possible D gene TRBD1, 5 bases. Germline CDR1 and CDR2: LGHNA and YSLEER. V was cut by 4 bases and J by 3 bases, with 10 bases left in between. The length of the CDR3 is 14 residues. The CDR3, as DNA: TGCGCCAGCAGCCCGGCCGGGGGTGGAAACACCATATATTTT. It specifies CASSPAGGGNTIYF.

The V call is TRBV29-1, the J call TRBJ2-7, with D perhaps matching TRBD2 (6 bases). This CDR3 contains 14 residues. The germline V and J ends were trimmed by 3 bases and 2 bases, with 14 bases remaining between them. Germline assignment: CDR1 SQVTM and CDR2 ANQGSEA. As DNA, the CDR3 is TGCAGCGTTGAGGGAGCGGGCTTTCCCTACGAGCAGTACTTC. It codes for CSVEGAGFPYEQYF.

The V call is TRBV19, the J call TRBJ2-5, with TRBD2 identical over 7 bases. The junction had 4 bases not matched to a gene; V was cut back by 5 bases and J by 1 base. This CDR3 spans 14 amino acids. From germline, CDR1 is LNHDA and CDR2 SQIVND (reference sequence). CDR3 loop: CASSVSSGQETQYF. The CDR3 DNA is TGTGCCAGTAGTGTGTCTAGCGGCCAAGAGACCCAGTACTTC.

The CDR3 loop is CASSPISGRGTDTQYF. CDR3 bases: TGTGCCAGCAGCCCTATAAGCGGGCGTGGCACAGATACGCAGTATTTT. The V and J genes are TRBV7-9 and TRBJ2-3, with a tentative D call TRBD2 (6 bases). The germline gives CDR1 SEHNR, CDR2 FQNEAQ (reference sequence). The CDR3 is 16 amino acids. V lost 5 bases and J 1 base, leaving 16 bases between the germline ends.